The present T cell receptor beta chain was sequenced within a study of tumor-infiltrating lymphocytes in primary liver carcinoma. Whole-study context: Men and women, 30 to 69 years of age, made up the patients.

The authors made TCR beta cDNA from roughly 480 ng total RNA with a constant-region primer. Construction of TCR beta libraries relied on three successive nested multiplex PCR rounds employing slightly modified ARM-PCR. Each of the first two PCR rounds ran roughly 9 cycles with TRBV1-TRBV30 forward and C-beta reverse primers. TCRdb passed the multiplex PCR reads through MiXCR, listing each CDR3 protein once. Of 90,000 to 140,000 distinct CDR3 sequences detected, approximately 82% appear once; the ten largest clones hold 15% to 25%. Bulk tissue was left unsorted, and RNA and DNA were co-extracted from about 19-30 mg of it. Germline values: CDR1 SGHAT, CDR2 FQNNGV. This CDR3 spans 13 amino acids. A note on this clonotype: Compared with germline, one end of the junction differs, possibly owing to a read error.

Sequences were obtained from liver tumor tissue from sampling region 3. Subset in this sample: tumor region T3, left-lateral pole. The sequence derives from a middle-aged man with primary liver carcinoma and hepatitis B virus infection. This chain connects TRBV11-2 to TRBJ2-7, with 7 bases lining up with TRBD1. DNA of the CDR3: TGTGCCAGCGGCGAGGACAGGACGGAAGAGCAGTATTTC. Protein: CASGEDRTEEQYF.